Shown below are 10 T cell receptor beta chains from a single sample sequenced in a study of identifying expanded T cells in peripheral blood. TCRdb's table, derived via immunoSEQ multiplex PCR, lists solely in-frame clones and lacks some. This sample has 75,000 to 95,000 clones; approximately 81% occur once, and the top ten carry around 4.5%. Material for sequencing was blood. The origin of the receptors is a person aged 18-69 years in good health.

There are a few counts of this clone. This chain links TRBV19 with TRBJ1-1; possible D gene TRBD1, 5 bases. Trimming stripped 8 bases from V and 2 bases from J, with 12 bases between. Germline V gene sequence: CDR1 LNHDA, CDR2 SQIVND (reference sequence). CDR3 length: 13 residues. CDR3 protein: CASRDRLNTEAFF. The CDR3, as DNA: TGTGCCAGTCGAGACAGACTCAACACTGAAGCTTTCTTT.

The CDR3 region is CASSQRQEHYGYTF. As DNA, the CDR3 is TGTGCCAGCAGTCAAAGACAGGAGCACTATGGCTACACCTTC. The V call is TRBV6-6, the J call TRBJ1-2, with D perhaps TRBD1 (6 bases). The ends were cut back, 5 bases at V and 3 bases at J, with 13 bases in the middle. Germline-derived CDR1 and CDR2 are MNHNY and SVGAGI (reference sequence). CDR3 size: 14 residues.

The chain combines TRBV9 with TRBJ1-6; D is uncertain. The CDR3 contains 14 residues. Germline-derived CDR1 and CDR2 are SGDLS and YYNGEE. Trimming left V 0 bases short and J 7 bases short, with 8 bases between. Written as DNA, the CDR3 is TGTGCCAGCAGCGTAGCTACCGGGAATTCACCCCTCCACTTT. Translation gives CASSVATGNSPLHF. Full variable domain (rest looked up from reference TRBV9 and TRBJ1-6): DSGVTQTPKHLITATGQRVTLRCSPRSGDLSVYWYQQSLDQGLQFLIQYYNGEERAKGNILERFSAQQFPDLHSELNLSSLELGDSALYFCASSVATGNSPLHFGNGTRLTVT.

The chain is built from TRBV11-3 and TRBJ1-1; D is uncertain. There are 11 residues in the CDR3. The germline V and J ends were trimmed by 5 bases and 7 bases, with 8 bases remaining between them. CDR1 and CDR2 (germline): SGHNT, YENEEA. The CDR3 DNA reads as TGTGCCAGCAGCCCCCGCGATGAAGCTTTCTTT. Protein sequence: CASSPRDEAFF. Using reference TRBV11-3 and TRBJ1-1 for the parts outside the CDR3, the full variable domain is EAGVVQSPRYKIIEKKQPVAFWCNPISGHNTLYWYLQNLGQGPELLIRYENEEAVDDSQLPKDRFSAERLKGVDSTLKIQPAELGDSAVYLCASSPRDEAFFGQGTRLTVV.

This clone is a singleton in its sample. This chain connects TRBV30 to TRBJ2-1; no definite D call. V shed 0 bases and J shed 5 bases, with 20 bases lying between them. Germline V CDR1 and CDR2: GTSNPN, SVGIG (reference sequence). This CDR3 comprises 17 residues. The CDR3 sequence: CAWSVFGIPGRHNEQFF. CDR3 sequence (DNA): TGTGCCTGGAGTGTATTTGGGATCCCGGGCAGGCACAATGAGCAGTTCTTC.

CDR3 nucleotide sequence: TGTGCCAGCAGTGTCCAGGGTTCTTATTCACCCCTCCACTTT. This translates into CASSVQGSYSPLHF. The chain joins TRBV2 to TRBJ1-6; maybe TRBD1 (5 bases). The germline CDR1 and CDR2 sequences are SNHLY and FYNNEI. Trimming took 4 bases from V and 8 from J, leaving 12 bases between them. The CDR3 is 14 amino acids. Together with reference TRBV2 and TRBJ1-6, the CDR3 gives the full variable domain: EPEVTQTPSHQVTQMGQEVILRCVPISNHLYFYWYRQILGQKVEFLVSFYNNEISEKSEIFDDQFSVERPDGSNFTLKIRSTKLEDSAMYFCASSVQGSYSPLHFGNGTRLTVT.

This clone has more than one count but fewer than ten. The genes are TRBV5-6 and TRBJ2-7; TRBD2 matches 13 bases. The CDR3 length is 17 residues. Germline CDR1 is SGHDT and CDR2 is YYEEEE. Trimming took 5 bases from V and 0 from J; bases not matched to a gene: 8. The CDR3 DNA reads as TGTGCCAGCAGACGACTAGCGGGGGGTCCTCTCTCCTACGAGCAGTACTTC. Its translation: CASRRLAGGPLSYEQYF.

The J gene is TRBJ1-6, the V gene TRBV11-2, with no clear D. Germline lookup yields CDR1 SGHAT and CDR2 FQNNGV. The length of the CDR3 is 14 residues. V was shortened by 6 bases and J by 5 bases, with 11 bases between the two germline ends. DNA of the CDR3: TGTGCCAGCAGGTTCGGGTTGAATAATTCACCCCTCCACTTT. Protein product: CASRFGLNNSPLHF.

This clone was seen a single time. This chain connects TRBV5-6 to TRBJ1-4; D gene ambiguous. CDR3 length: 14 residues. Per the germline V gene, CDR1 is SGHDT and CDR2 is YYEEEE. Between the trimmed V and J ends, which lost 2 bases and 7 bases, there was a span of 12 bases. The CDR3 bases are TGTGCCAGCAGCTTCGAGAACGTGGGTGAAAAACTGTTTTTT. Its protein product is CASSFENVGEKLFF.

The rearrangement uses TRBV5-5 and TRBJ2-1; 14 bases are a match to TRBD2. The junction had 2 bases not matched to a gene; V was cut back by 0 bases and J by 9 bases. The CDR3 has 15 residues. The V gene's germline CDR1 is SGHKS and CDR2 YYEKEE (reference sequence). CDR3 nucleotides: TGTGCCAGCAGCTTGGGGACTAGCGGGGGGCTTGAGCAGTTCTTC. Encoded protein: CASSLGTSGGLEQFF.